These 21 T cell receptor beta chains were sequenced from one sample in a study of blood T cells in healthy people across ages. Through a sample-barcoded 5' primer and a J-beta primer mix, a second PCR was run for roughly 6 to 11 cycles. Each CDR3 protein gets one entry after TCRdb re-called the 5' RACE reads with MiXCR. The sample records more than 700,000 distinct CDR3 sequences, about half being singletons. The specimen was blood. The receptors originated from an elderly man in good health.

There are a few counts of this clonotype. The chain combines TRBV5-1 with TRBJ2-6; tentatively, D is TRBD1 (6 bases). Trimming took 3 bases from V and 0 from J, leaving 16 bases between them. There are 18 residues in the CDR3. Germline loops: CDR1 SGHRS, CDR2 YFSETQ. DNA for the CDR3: TGCGCCAGCAGCTGGATCAGGGGAGTAAGCTCTGGGGCCAACGTCCTGACTTTC. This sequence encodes CASSWIRGVSSGANVLTF.

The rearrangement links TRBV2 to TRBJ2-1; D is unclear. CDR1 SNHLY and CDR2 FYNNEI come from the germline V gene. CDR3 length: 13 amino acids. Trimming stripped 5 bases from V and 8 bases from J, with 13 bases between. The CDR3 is CASSLGYWDEQFF. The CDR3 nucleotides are TGTGCCAGCAGTCTAGGGTACTGGGATGAGCAGTTCTTC.

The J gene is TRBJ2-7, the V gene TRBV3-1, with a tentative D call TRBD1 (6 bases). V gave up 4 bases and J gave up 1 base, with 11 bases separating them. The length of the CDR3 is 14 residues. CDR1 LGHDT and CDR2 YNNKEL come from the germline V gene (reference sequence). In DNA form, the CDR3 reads TGTGCCAGCAGCCGACAGGCGGCGTCCTACGAGCAGTACTTC. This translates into CASSRQAASYEQYF.

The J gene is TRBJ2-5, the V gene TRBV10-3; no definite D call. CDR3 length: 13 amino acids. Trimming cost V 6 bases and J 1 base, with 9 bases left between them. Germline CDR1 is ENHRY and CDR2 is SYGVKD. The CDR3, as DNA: TGTGCCATCAGCCTAGGGTTCCAAGAGACCCAGTACTTC. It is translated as CAISLGFQETQYF.

CDR3: CASSSDRGSSEQYF. CDR3 nucleotide sequence: TGTGCCAGCAGTTCTGACAGGGGCTCATCCGAGCAGTACTTC. This chain links TRBV27 with TRBJ2-7, with 8 bases identical to TRBD1. The CDR3 has 14 amino acids. In germline, CDR1 is MNHEY, CDR2 SMNVEV (reference sequence). The trim removed 4 bases at V and 6 bases at J, leaving 8 bases unmatched.

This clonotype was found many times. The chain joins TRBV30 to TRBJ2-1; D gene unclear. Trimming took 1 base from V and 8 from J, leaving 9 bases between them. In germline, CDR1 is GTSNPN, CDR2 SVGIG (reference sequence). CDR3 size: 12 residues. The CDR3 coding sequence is TGTGCCTGGAGTGAACTCGGCGATGAGCAGTTCTTC. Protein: CAWSELGDEQFF.

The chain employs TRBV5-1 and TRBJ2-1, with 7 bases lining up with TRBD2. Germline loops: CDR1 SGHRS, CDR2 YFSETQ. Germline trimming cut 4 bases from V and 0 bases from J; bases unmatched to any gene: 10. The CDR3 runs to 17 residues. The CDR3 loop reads CASSASSGMSSYNEQFF. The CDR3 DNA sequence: TGCGCCAGCAGCGCATCTAGCGGAATGAGCTCCTACAATGAGCAGTTCTTC. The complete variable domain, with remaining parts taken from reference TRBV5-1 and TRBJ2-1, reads KAGVTQTPRYLIKTRGQQVTLSCSPISGHRSVSWYQQTPGQGLQFLFEYFSETQRNKGNFPGRFSGRQFSNSRSEMNVSTLELGDSALYLCASSASSGMSSYNEQFFGPGTRLTVL.

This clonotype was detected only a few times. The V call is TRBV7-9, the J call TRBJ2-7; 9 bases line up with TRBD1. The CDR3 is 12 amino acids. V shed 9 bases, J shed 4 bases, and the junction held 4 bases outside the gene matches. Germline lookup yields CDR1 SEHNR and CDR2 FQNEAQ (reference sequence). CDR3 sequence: CASEQGAYEQYF. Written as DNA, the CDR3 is TGTGCCAGTGAACAGGGGGCGTACGAGCAGTACTTC.

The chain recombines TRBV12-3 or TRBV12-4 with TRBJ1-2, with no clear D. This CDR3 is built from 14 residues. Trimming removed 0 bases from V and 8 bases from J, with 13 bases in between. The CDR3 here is CASSLAGISYGYTF. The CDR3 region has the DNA TGTGCCAGCAGTTTAGCAGGGATATCGTACGGCTACACCTTC.

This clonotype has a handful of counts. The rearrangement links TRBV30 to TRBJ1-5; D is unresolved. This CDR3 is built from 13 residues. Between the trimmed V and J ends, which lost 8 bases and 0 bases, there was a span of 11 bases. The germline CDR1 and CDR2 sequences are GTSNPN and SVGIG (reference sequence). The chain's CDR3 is CAGGSNSNQPQHF. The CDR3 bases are TGTGCCGGAGGTTCGAATAGCAATCAGCCCCAGCATTTT.

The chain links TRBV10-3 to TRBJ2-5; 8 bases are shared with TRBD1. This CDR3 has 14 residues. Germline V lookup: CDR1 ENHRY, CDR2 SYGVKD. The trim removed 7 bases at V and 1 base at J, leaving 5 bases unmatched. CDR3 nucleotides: TGTGCCATCAATACAGGGGGGTTCCAAGAGACCCAGTACTTC. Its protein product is CAINTGGFQETQYF.

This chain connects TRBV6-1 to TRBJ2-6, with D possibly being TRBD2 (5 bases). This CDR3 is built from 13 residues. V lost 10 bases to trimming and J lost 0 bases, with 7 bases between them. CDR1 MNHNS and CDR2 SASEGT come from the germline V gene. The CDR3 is CATRDSGANVLTF. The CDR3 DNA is TGTGCCACTCGGGACTCTGGGGCCAACGTCCTGACTTTC.

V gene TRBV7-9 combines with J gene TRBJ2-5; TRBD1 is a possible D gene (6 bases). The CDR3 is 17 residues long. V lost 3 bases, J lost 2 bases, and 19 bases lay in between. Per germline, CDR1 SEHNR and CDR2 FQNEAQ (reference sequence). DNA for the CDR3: TGTGCCAGCAGCTTTCCCCGTGGTGCAGGGGTACAAGAGACCCAGTACTTC. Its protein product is CASSFPRGAGVQETQYF.

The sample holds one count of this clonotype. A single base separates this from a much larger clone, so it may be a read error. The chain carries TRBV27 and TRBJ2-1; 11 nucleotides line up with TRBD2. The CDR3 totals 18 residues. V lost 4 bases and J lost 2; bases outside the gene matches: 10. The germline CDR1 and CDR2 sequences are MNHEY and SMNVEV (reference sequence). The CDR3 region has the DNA TGTGCCAGCAGTTCGTCCACTAGCGGGAGAATCCCCTACAATGAGCAGTTCTTC. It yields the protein CASSSSTSGRIPYNEQFF.

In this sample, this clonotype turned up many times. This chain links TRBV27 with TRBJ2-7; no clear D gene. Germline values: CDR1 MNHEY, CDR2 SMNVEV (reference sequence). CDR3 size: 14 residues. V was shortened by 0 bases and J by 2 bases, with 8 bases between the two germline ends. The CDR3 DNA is TGTGCCAGCAGTTTATCCCCTAATACCTACGAGCAGTACTTC. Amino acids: CASSLSPNTYEQYF.

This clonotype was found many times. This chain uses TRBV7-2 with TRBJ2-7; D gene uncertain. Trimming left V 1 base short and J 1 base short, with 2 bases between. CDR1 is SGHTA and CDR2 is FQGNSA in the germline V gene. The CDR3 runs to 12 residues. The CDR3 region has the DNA TGTGCCAGCAGCTTAGTATCCTACGAGCAGTACTTC. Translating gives CASSLVSYEQYF.

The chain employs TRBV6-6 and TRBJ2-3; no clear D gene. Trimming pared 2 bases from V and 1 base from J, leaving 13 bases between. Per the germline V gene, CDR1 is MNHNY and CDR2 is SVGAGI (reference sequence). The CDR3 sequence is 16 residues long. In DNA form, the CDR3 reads TGTGCCAGCAGTTACACGCTAGATATACGCACAGATACGCAGTATTTT. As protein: CASSYTLDIRTDTQYF.

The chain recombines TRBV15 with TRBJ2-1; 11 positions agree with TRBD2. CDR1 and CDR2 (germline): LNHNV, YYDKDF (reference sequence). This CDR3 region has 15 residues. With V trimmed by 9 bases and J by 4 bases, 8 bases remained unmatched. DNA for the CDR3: TGTGCCACTAAAATGACTAGCGGGGAATACAATGAGCAGTTCTTC. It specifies CATKMTSGEYNEQFF. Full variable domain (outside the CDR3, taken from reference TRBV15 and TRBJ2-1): DAMVIQNPRYQVTQFGKPVTLSCSQTLNHNVMYWYQQKSSQAPKLLFHYYDKDFNNEADTPDNFQSRRPNTSFCFLDIRSPGLGDTAMYLCATKMTSGEYNEQFFGPGTRLTVL.

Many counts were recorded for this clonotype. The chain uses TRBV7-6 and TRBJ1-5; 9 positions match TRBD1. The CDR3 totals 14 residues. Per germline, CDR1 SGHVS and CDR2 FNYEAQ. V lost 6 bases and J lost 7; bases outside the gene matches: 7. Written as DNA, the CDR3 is TGTGCCAGCAGTCCGGGACAGGGTTACCAGCCCCAGCATTTT. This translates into CASSPGQGYQPQHF. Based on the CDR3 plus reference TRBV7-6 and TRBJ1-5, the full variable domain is GAGVSQSPRYKVTKRGQDVALRCDPISGHVSLYWYRQALGQGPEFLTYFNYEAQQDKSGLPNDRFSAERPEGSISTLTIQRTEQRDSAMYRCASSPGQGYQPQHFGDGTRLSIL.

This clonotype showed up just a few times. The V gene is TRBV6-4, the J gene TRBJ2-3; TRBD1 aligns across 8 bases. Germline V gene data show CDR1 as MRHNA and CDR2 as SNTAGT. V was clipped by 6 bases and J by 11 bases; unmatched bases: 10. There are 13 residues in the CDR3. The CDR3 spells CASSPVAGGLQYF. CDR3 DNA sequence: TGTGCCAGCAGCCCCGTGGCAGGGGGCTTGCAGTATTTT.

The CDR3 nucleotides are TGCGCCAGCAGCCGAGGAGGTCTCCCAGATACGCAGTATTTT. It is translated as CASSRGGLPDTQYF. This chain joins TRBV5-1 and TRBJ2-3; TRBD2 might be the D (5 bases). The CDR3 runs to 14 residues. Trimming removed 4 bases at V and 4 bases at J, with 13 bases between. Germline lookup yields CDR1 SGHRS and CDR2 YFSETQ.